One T cell receptor (beta chain) is described in this entry. Germline V gene sequence: CDR1 SNHLY, CDR2 FYNNEI. V lost 6 bases and J lost 9, with 15 bases in between. The CDR3 sequence is 13 residues long. Here immunoSEQ multiplex PCR was the method, and the copy in TCRdb shows in-frame clones only, minus some. The table lists 250,000 to 300,000 clones, less than 90% of them singletons, with approximately 14% in the top ten. These data come from a study of blood T cell repertoires in COVID-19. This clonotype was obtained from a woman between 65 and 79 years old with COVID-19, enrolled during active disease. Input material: peripheral blood. The rearrangement links TRBV2 to TRBJ2-1; D might be TRBD2 (6 bases). CDR3 loop: CASRSQQGGEQFF. CDR3 DNA sequence: TGTGCCAGCAGGTCTCAGCAGGGAGGTGAGCAGTTCTTC.